One and the same sample provided the 6 T cell receptor beta chains below, sequenced in a study of blood T cell repertoires in COVID-19. Method: immunoSEQ multiplex PCR; TCRdb's copy keeps in-frame clones and lacks some. The table records 220,000 or so clones, 84% of them present only once. Sequenced input: PBMCs or T cells enriched from blood (not recorded which). The receptors come from a woman aged 40 to 55 who had recovered from COVID-19.

The chain has TRBV19 and TRBJ2-1; TRBD2 matches at 8 bases. V lost 3 bases to trimming and J lost 5 bases; unmatched junction nucleotides: 12. Germline-derived CDR1 and CDR2 are LNHDA and SQIVND (reference sequence). This CDR3 contains 17 residues. CDR3 protein: CASSMLGAGGRNNEQFF. CDR3 coding DNA: TGTGCCAGTAGTATGCTCGGGGCGGGAGGACGAAACAATGAGCAGTTCTTC.

This chain's CDR3 is CAWSIFRDTEAFF. Here the CDR3 DNA reads TGTGCCTGGAGTATCTTCAGGGACACTGAAGCTTTCTTT. The gene calls are TRBV30 and TRBJ1-1, with a weak D call TRBD1 (5 bases). The CDR3 extends over 13 amino acids. V shed 2 bases and J shed 3 bases, with 10 bases lying between them. Germline V gene sequence: CDR1 GTSNPN, CDR2 SVGIG (reference sequence). Together with reference TRBV30 and TRBJ1-1, the CDR3 gives the full variable domain: SQTIHQWPATLVQPVGSPLSLECTVEGTSNPNLYWYRQAAGRGLQLLFYSVGIGQISSEVPQNLSASRPQDRQFILSSKKLLLSDSGFYLCAWSIFRDTEAFFGQGTRLTVV.

The chain is built from TRBV5-6 and TRBJ1-2; TRBD1 aligns across 7 bases. This CDR3 has 14 residues. The trim removed 2 bases at V and 8 bases at J, leaving 9 bases unmatched. Germline V gives CDR1 SGHDT, CDR2 YYEEEE. The CDR3 nucleotides are TGTGCCAGCAGCTTCTGGCAGGGGGTAGAAGGCTACACCTTC. This codes for CASSFWQGVEGYTF. Drawing the rest from reference TRBV5-6 and TRBJ1-2, the complete variable domain is DAGVTQSPTHLIKTRGQQVTLRCSPKSGHDTVSWYQQALGQGPQFIFQYYEEEERQRGNFPDRFSGHQFPNYSSELNVNALLLGDSALYLCASSFWQGVEGYTFGSGTRLTVV.

The rearrangement joins TRBV27 to TRBJ2-1, with D perhaps TRBD2 (7 bases). V lost 5 bases and J lost 0, with 14 bases in between. The CDR3 runs 16 residues. Germline V gene sequence: CDR1 MNHEY, CDR2 SMNVEV (reference sequence). This CDR3 reads CASSPRGAVSYNEQFF. In DNA form, the CDR3 reads TGTGCCAGCAGTCCCCGGGGGGCCGTCTCCTACAATGAGCAGTTCTTC.

The rearrangement links TRBV28 to TRBJ1-5, with TRBD1 as a possible D gene (6 bases). Germline V lookup: CDR1 MDHEN, CDR2 SYDVKM. The ends were cut back, 1 base at V and 7 bases at J, with 11 bases in the middle. CDR3 length: 14 residues. The CDR3 region is CASSLFRGGQPQHF. In DNA form, the CDR3 reads TGTGCCAGCAGTTTATTCAGGGGAGGGCAGCCCCAGCATTTT.

The chain recombines TRBV2 with TRBJ2-2, with 9 bases identical to TRBD1. CDR3 size: 14 residues. Unmatched junction bases numbered 1, after V lost 6 bases and J lost 2 bases. The germline gives CDR1 SNHLY, CDR2 FYNNEI. In DNA form, the CDR3 reads TGTGCCAGCAGGGGACAGGGCAACACCGGGGAGCTGTTTTTT. Translation: CASRGQGNTGELFF.